This TCR beta chain was obtained from a study of shared clonotypes between healthy human individuals. Genomic DNA of every subset was divided equally among multiple immunoSEQ plates. Sequencing used immunoSEQ multiplex PCR; TCRdb keeps in-frame clones, though not all of them. This table has roughly 1,000,000 clones, 70% to 80% appearing once. V shed 1 base and J 10 bases; nucleotides not matched to a gene: 7. The CDR3 totals 15 residues. Germline V gene data show CDR1 as LNHNV and CDR2 as YYDKDF (reference sequence). This chain connects TRBV15 to TRBJ1-1; TRBD1 matches at 12 bases. The sample comprised memory CD4+ T cells from PBMCs. The sample's subset: CD45RA-negative fraction. This receptor was taken from a man between 18 and 29 years old in good health. Some clones in this sample may be carry-over from other donors' samples. The CDR3 region has the DNA TGTGCCACCAGCAGAGTGAGGGGACAGGGGGCAAGAGCTTTCTTT. Translated, it gives CATSRVRGQGARAFF.